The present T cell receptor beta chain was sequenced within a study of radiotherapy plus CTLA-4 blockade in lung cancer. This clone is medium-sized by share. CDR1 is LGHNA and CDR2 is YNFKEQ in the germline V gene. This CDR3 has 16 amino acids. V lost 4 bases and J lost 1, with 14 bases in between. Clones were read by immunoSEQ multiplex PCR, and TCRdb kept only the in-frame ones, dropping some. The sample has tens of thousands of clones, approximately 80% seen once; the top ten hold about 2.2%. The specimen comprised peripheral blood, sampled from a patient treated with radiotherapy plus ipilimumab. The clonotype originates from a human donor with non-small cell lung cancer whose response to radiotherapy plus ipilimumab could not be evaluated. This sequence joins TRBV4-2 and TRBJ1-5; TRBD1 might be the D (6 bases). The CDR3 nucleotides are TGTGCCAGCAGCCCCCCTAGACAGGCAAGCAATCAGCCCCAGCATTTT. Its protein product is CASSPPRQASNQPQHF.